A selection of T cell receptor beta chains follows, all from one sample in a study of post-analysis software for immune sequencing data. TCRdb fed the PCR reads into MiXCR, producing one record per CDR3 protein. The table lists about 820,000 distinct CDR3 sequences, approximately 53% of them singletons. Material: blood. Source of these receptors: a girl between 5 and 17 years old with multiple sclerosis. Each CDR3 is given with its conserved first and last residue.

CASSLRMGYETQYF	TRBV7-9
CATARWDKVPEQYF	TRBV15
CATSGWLGNEQFF	TRBV24-1
CASSQNPGQVLSEQYF	TRBV3-1
CSAIREGNEQYF	TRBV20-1
CASSWDTYNEQFF	TRBV7-3
CASSLEASGGSYNEQFF	TRBV5-1
CATSDPRGSGRAVNEQFF	TRBV24-1
CASSLGLLTYEQYF	TRBV7-9
CASSQTPGQASYTF	TRBV4-1
CASSLNAGTGNEQFF	TRBV7-3
CASSLGTRSKDEQYF	TRBV7-3
CSVGARGTYYEQYF	TRBV29-1
CAWKRGLDRPSGANVLTF	TRBV30
CSLDRGEDGYTF	TRBV29-1
CASSPRTGVGVGTMAEAFF	TRBV6-1
CASSLGGAEAFF	TRBV7-9
CASSDQQVRGGTQYF	TRBV6-1
CSAQYTVHQETQYF	TRBV20-1
CAISEQWGQGAETQYF	TRBV10-3
CASSERVGTVDGYTF	TRBV25-1
CSVELRTGGVNEQFF	TRBV29-1
CASSVSPGVGEDTQYF	TRBV6-2/TRBV6-3
CASSERDRGYEQYF	TRBV2
CASSSPGQGPYEQYF	TRBV7-9
CASSYGPRGETQYF	TRBV6-6
CASSSGRRSTDTQYF	TRBV7-3
CATSAAGTGYNEQFF	TRBV15
CASSSVPYYGYTF	TRBV5-1
CSAPNPGTGAVEYF	TRBV20-1
CASSLGPREIGRTSYNSPLHF	TRBV7-8
CATSRVAGDDTEAFF	TRBV15
CASSLTGTGGAGQETQYF	TRBV7-3
CSARDTGSYGYTF	TRBV20-1
CASRDGTGFNQPQHF	TRBV12-3/TRBV12-4
CASSQDVGRFGNEQFF	TRBV4-1
CASSQRGDGNQPQHF	TRBV4-1
CASSAHSNQPQHF	TRBV6-1
CASSRTSGPLTDTQYF	TRBV5-1
CASRGTSGANNEQFF	TRBV5-1
CASSPPTTSYNEQFF	TRBV5-1